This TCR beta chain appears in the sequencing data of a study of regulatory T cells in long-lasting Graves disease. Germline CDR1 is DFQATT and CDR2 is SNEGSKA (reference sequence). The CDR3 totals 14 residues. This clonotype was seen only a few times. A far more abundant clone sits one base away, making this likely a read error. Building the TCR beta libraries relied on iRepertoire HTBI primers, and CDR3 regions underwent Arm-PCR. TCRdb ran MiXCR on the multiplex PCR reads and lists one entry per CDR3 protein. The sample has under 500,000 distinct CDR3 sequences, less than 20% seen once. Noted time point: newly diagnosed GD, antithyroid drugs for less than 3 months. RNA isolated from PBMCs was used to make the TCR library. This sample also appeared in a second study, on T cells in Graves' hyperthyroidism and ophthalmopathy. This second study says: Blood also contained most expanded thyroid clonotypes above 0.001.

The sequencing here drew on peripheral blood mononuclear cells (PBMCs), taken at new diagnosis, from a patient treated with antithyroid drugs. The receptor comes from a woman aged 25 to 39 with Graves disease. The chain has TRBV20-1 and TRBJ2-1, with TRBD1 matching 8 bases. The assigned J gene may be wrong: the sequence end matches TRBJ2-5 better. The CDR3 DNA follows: TGCAGTGCGGAAACGGGACAGGTCACAGAGACCCAGTACTTC. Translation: CSAETGQVTETQYF.